The 25 T cell receptor beta chains given below trace back to one sample, sequenced in a study of blood T cell repertoires in COVID-19. The data were produced by immunoSEQ multiplex PCR, yet TCRdb's version contains in-frame clones alone and is incomplete. This table holds some 40,000 clones, 84% found once. Sequenced material: peripheral blood. The source is a man aged 45-65 years with active or convalescent COVID-19.

The chain joins TRBV11-2 to TRBJ2-7; no reliable D call. Germline V gene lookup returns CDR1 SGHAT and CDR2 FQNNGV. The CDR3 consists of 11 residues. V lost 2 bases to trimming and J lost 3 bases, with 2 bases between them. The CDR3 spells CASSLHYEQYF. The CDR3 region has the DNA TGTGCCAGCAGCTTACACTACGAGCAGTACTTC.

The J gene is TRBJ1-1, the V gene TRBV5-1; 9 nucleotides match TRBD1. The CDR3 runs 14 residues. Germline V CDR1 and CDR2: SGHRS, YFSETQ. The V gene end was trimmed by 4 bases and the J gene end by 4 bases; junction bases not matched to a gene: 5. The CDR3 DNA reads as TGCGCCAGCAGCCGCGGACAGGGGACCACTGAAGCTTTCTTT. This encodes CASSRGQGTTEAFF.

The chain joins TRBV5-1 to TRBJ1-2; D may be TRBD1 (5 bases). The CDR3 sequence is 16 residues long. V was pared by 4 bases and J by 4 bases, with 20 bases between. In germline, CDR1 is SGHRS, CDR2 YFSETQ. DNA of the CDR3: TGCGCCAGCAGCATTTCCCAGGGTTCCGGCGTCTATGGCTACACCTTC. Its translation: CASSISQGSGVYGYTF.

In this sample, this clone turned up a few times. This chain uses TRBV12-3 or TRBV12-4 with TRBJ1-2; D remains unclear. The V and J ends lost 2 bases and 4 bases respectively, with 8 bases between them. This CDR3 has 13 amino acids. CDR3 protein: CASSLSPIYGYTF. The CDR3 DNA reads as TGTGCCAGCAGTTTAAGCCCGATCTATGGCTACACCTTC.

V gene TRBV9 combines with J gene TRBJ1-1; perhaps TRBD1 as D (5 bases). From germline, CDR1 is SGDLS and CDR2 YYNGEE. V lost 6 bases to trimming and J lost 4 bases, with 16 bases between them. The CDR3 totals 14 residues. DNA of the CDR3: TGTGCCAGCACCAGCAGCGGGGGGGGCACTGAAGCTTTCTTT. Encoded protein: CASTSSGGGTEAFF.

The chain carries TRBV10-1 and TRBJ1-1; D may be TRBD1 (5 bases). The CDR3 runs 15 residues. With 3 bases removed from V and 1 base from J, the gap between germline ends came to 12 bases. Per germline, CDR1 WNHNN and CDR2 SYGVQD (reference sequence). CDR3 coding DNA: TGCGCCAGCAGTGAACGGAGGGGCGCGAACACTGAAGCTTTCTTT. This gives the protein CASSERRGANTEAFF.

A few counts support this clone. The chain joins TRBV11-2 to TRBJ2-2; D is perhaps TRBD2 (6 bases). The V gene's germline CDR1 is SGHAT and CDR2 FQNNGV. CDR3 size: 15 residues. The V end lost 5 bases, the J end lost 7 bases, and 17 bases lay between the germline ends. CDR3 sequence reads: CASSPRLVGHGELFF. The DNA for the CDR3 is TGTGCCAGCAGCCCTCGACTAGTGGGGCACGGGGAGCTGTTTTTT.

The chain couples TRBV29-1 to TRBJ1-2, with 9 bases lining up with TRBD1. Unmatched junction bases numbered 4, after V lost 7 bases and J lost 4 bases. CDR3 length equals 12 residues. Germline CDR1 is SQVTM and CDR2 is ANQGSEA. The CDR3 spells CSAPTGGYGYTF. CDR3 nucleotide sequence: TGCAGCGCACCGACAGGGGGCTATGGCTACACCTTC.

V gene TRBV19 combines with J gene TRBJ1-2, with D possibly being TRBD1 (5 bases). Germline V gene data show CDR1 as LNHDA and CDR2 as SQIVND (reference sequence). CDR3 length: 16 residues. V shed 1 base and J shed 0 bases, with 12 bases lying between them. CDR3 residues: CASSIVRRGANYGYTF. In DNA form, the CDR3 reads TGTGCCAGTAGTATAGTGCGACGGGGGGCTAACTATGGCTACACCTTC.

The rearrangement links TRBV7-8 to TRBJ1-5; TRBD1 matches 8 bases. The CDR3 length is 15 residues. Trimming removed 0 bases from V and 5 bases from J; junction bases left unmatched: 3. The germline V gene has CDR1 SGHVS and CDR2 FQNEAQ. The CDR3 bases are TGTGCCAGCAGCTTAGCCCGGACAGGGTATCAGCCCCAGCATTTT. As protein: CASSLARTGYQPQHF.

The chain has TRBV5-1 and TRBJ2-2, with 12 bases aligning to TRBD2. Germline values: CDR1 SGHRS, CDR2 YFSETQ. The CDR3 is 19 residues long. Germline trimming cut 3 bases from V and 3 bases from J; bases unmatched to any gene: 12. The CDR3 protein is CASSSGWLAGGRHTGELFF. The CDR3 nucleotides read TGCGCCAGCAGCTCCGGTTGGCTAGCGGGGGGGAGACACACCGGGGAGCTGTTTTTT.

V and J are TRBV7-3 and TRBJ1-6; 7 bases map to TRBD1. Germline CDR1 and CDR2: SGHTA and FQGTGA. J lost 2 bases, V lost 2 bases, and 6 bases had no gene match. The CDR3 is 17 amino acids. The CDR3 region has the DNA TGTGCCAGCAGCTTAGGGGACAGCGGGCCCTATAATTCACCCCTCCACTTT. Translation: CASSLGDSGPYNSPLHF.

The chain carries TRBV27 and TRBJ2-2; perhaps TRBD2 as D (6 bases). V was cut by 4 bases and J by 4 bases, with 13 bases left in between. The germline gives CDR1 MNHEY, CDR2 SMNVEV (reference sequence). The CDR3 spans 15 residues. CDR3 nucleotide sequence: TGTGCCAGCAGTTCCCCTTGGGGACTCACCGGGGAGCTGTTTTTT. Its translation: CASSSPWGLTGELFF.

This clone occurred once. The V gene is TRBV6-5, the J gene TRBJ1-1; unclear D gene. With 4 bases removed from V and 2 bases from J, the gap between germline ends came to 8 bases. Germline assignment: CDR1 MNHEY and CDR2 SVGAGI. CDR3 length: 13 amino acids. The CDR3 DNA reads TGTGCCAGCAGTTTCCCGGGAAACACTGAAGCTTTCTTT. It is translated as CASSFPGNTEAFF.

This chain links TRBV19 with TRBJ2-1; D might be TRBD1 (6 bases). The CDR3 has 16 amino acids. V dropped 6 bases and J dropped 10 bases, with 25 bases sitting between them. Germline V gives CDR1 LNHDA, CDR2 SQIVND (reference sequence). DNA of the CDR3: TGTGCCAGTAGAAAGGTCCCGGGACAAAAAGGAATAGAGCAGTTCTTC. It yields the protein CASRKVPGQKGIEQFF.

This chain connects TRBV11-2 to TRBJ1-5, with TRBD1 matching over 9 bases. The CDR3 length is 15 residues. Germline trimming cut 5 bases from V and 3 bases from J; bases unmatched to any gene: 5. The germline CDR1 and CDR2 sequences are SGHAT and FQNNGV. CDR3 DNA sequence: TGTGCCAGCAGCGTCACAGGGGGCCCCAATCAGCCCCAGCATTTT. This codes for CASSVTGGPNQPQHF.

V gene TRBV14 combines with J gene TRBJ2-1; TRBD2 aligns across 8 bases. Germline V gene lookup returns CDR1 SGHDN and CDR2 FVKESK. The length of the CDR3 is 16 residues. V was clipped by 7 bases and J by 4 bases; unmatched bases: 12. In nucleotides, the CDR3 is TGTGCCAGCACCCTAACTGGACGGGGGGGGTACAATGAGCAGTTCTTC. Translated: CASTLTGRGGYNEQFF. Using reference TRBV14 and TRBJ2-1 for the parts outside the CDR3, the full variable domain is EAGVTQFPSHSVIEKGQTVTLRCDPISGHDNLYWYRRVMGKEIKFLLHFVKESKQDESGMPNNRFLAERTGGTYSTLKVQPAELEDSGVYFCASTLTGRGGYNEQFFGPGTRLTVL.

V usage is TRBV7-2 and J usage is TRBJ2-7; no reliable D call. The CDR3 spans 12 residues. Germline lookup yields CDR1 SGHTA and CDR2 FQGNSA. With 3 bases removed from V and 0 bases from J, the gap between germline ends came to 3 bases. The CDR3 sequence is CASSFNSYEQYF. The CDR3 nucleotides read TGTGCCAGCAGCTTTAACTCCTACGAGCAGTACTTC.

J is TRBJ1-1 and V is TRBV5-1; D not resolved. This CDR3 contains 14 residues. With 1 base removed from V and 4 bases from J, the gap between germline ends came to 11 bases. Germline assignment: CDR1 SGHRS and CDR2 YFSETQ. The CDR3 sequence is CASSLIGRGTEAFF. CDR3 nucleotides: TGCGCCAGCAGCTTGATCGGGCGGGGCACTGAAGCTTTCTTT.

The V call is TRBV10-3, the J call TRBJ2-7, with 9 nucleotides matching TRBD1. The germline CDR1 and CDR2 sequences are ENHRY and SYGVKD. The length of the CDR3 is 14 residues. After removal of 2 bases from V and 6 bases from J, the junction contained 5 bases not matched to a gene. CDR3 nucleotide sequence: TGTGCCATCAGTGAGAGGGACAGGGTCAGCGAGCAGTACTTC. It codes for CAISERDRVSEQYF.

The V gene is TRBV9, the J gene TRBJ2-3; TRBD2 matches at 11 bases. Germline CDR1 is SGDLS and CDR2 is YYNGEE. Germline trimming cut 5 bases from V and 6 bases from J; bases unmatched to any gene: 5. The CDR3 extends over 14 amino acids. The CDR3 loop reads CASSASGGIDTQYF. The CDR3, as DNA: TGTGCCAGCAGTGCTAGCGGGGGGATCGATACGCAGTATTTT.

The chain employs TRBV6-6 and TRBJ2-2, with TRBD1 identical over 10 bases. The CDR3 consists of 14 residues. Trimming took 8 bases from V and 1 from J; bases not matched to a gene: 1. Looked up from germline, CDR1 is MNHNY and CDR2 is SVGAGI (reference sequence). For the CDR3, the DNA is TGTGCCAGCCGGGACAGGGGGAACACCGGGGAGCTGTTTTTT. Its translation is CASRDRGNTGELFF.

The gene calls are TRBV9 and TRBJ2-5, with a possible D match to TRBD2 (6 bases). Looked up from germline, CDR1 is SGDLS and CDR2 is YYNGEE. CDR3 length: 16 residues. Trimming took 0 bases from V and 4 from J, leaving 16 bases between them. The CDR3 nucleotides are TGTGCCAGCAGCGTAGAGTCGTTGGGGACTGGAGAGACCCAGTACTTC. It yields the protein CASSVESLGTGETQYF.

This chain connects TRBV7-9 to TRBJ2-2; D unresolved. This CDR3 spans 13 amino acids. Per germline, CDR1 SEHNR and CDR2 FQNEAQ (reference sequence). The V end was cut by 2 bases, the J end by 6 bases, with 7 bases between. The CDR3 loop is CASSLRRPGELFF. The DNA of the CDR3 is TGTGCCAGCAGCTTACGCAGGCCCGGGGAGCTGTTTTTT.

Notes on this clone: A read error may produce the germline difference seen at one junction end. This rearrangement joins TRBV5-1 to TRBJ1-4, with a tentative D call TRBD1 (5 bases). The CDR3 has 14 residues. Germline V gene sequence: CDR1 SGHRS, CDR2 YFSETQ. The CDR3 sequence: CASSRGHTTEKLFF. The CDR3, as DNA: TGCGCCAGCAGCCGCGGACACACTACTGAAAAACTGTTTTTT.